The T cell receptor beta chain described here comes from a study of shared clonotypes between healthy human individuals. Germline CDR1 is LNHDA and CDR2 is SQIVND (reference sequence). This CDR3 contains 14 residues. Between the trimmed V and J ends, which lost 7 bases and 6 bases, there was a span of 17 bases. Repertoires were generated with immunoSEQ multiplex PCR, while TCRdb's copy carries only in-frame clones and drops some. Among about 680,000 clones listed, around two thirds were seen once. The receptor comes from a woman aged 25-40 years in good health. The genes are TRBV19 and TRBJ2-3, with D maybe TRBD1 (5 bases). The sample consisted of memory CD4+ T cells sorted from blood. Stated subset: CD45RA-negative fraction. CDR3 nucleotide sequence: TGTGCCAGTAAGGGGCTCCCAGAGAGGGATACGCAGTATTTT. It yields the protein CASKGLPERDTQYF.